This TCR beta chain was captured by sequencing in a study of blood T cell repertoires in COVID-19. As for the study in general: Samples came from the United States, Italy and Spain, spanning acute and convalescent COVID-19. In each case, the material was cDNA or gDNA derived from T cells, B-cell-depleted T cells, or PBMCs.

Produced via immunoSEQ multiplex PCR; TCRdb's table is partial and in-frame only. The sample comprises around 370,000 clones, about 90% of which are singletons, and about 6% rests with the top ten. This clone was counted a few times. The source is a woman between 50 and 59 years old with COVID-19, enrolled during active disease. The sample comprised peripheral blood.

This CDR3 reads CATSDRGQGGRWGDSPLHF. The CDR3 DNA reads TGTGCCACCAGCGATCGCGGACAGGGAGGGCGGTGGGGTGATTCACCCCTCCACTTT. The chain joins TRBV24-1 to TRBJ1-6, with TRBD1 identical over 8 bases. V dropped 7 bases and J dropped 8; count of bases not matched to a gene: 21. Germline V lookup: CDR1 KGHDR, CDR2 SFDVKD. There are 19 residues in the CDR3.